This is a list of T cell receptor beta chains from one sample in a study of blood T cell repertoires in COVID-19. Libraries were prepared by immunoSEQ multiplex PCR; TCRdb keeps only in-frame clonotypes and omits some of them. The sample yields about 170,000 clones, about 87% seen once. The sample comprised peripheral blood. These receptors came from a woman at least 80 years old with COVID-19, enrolled during active disease. The CDR3 runs from the conserved cysteine through the conserved F or W. The order of the fields is V gene, J gene, clone size, D gene, CDR3 DNA, CDR3 protein. A D gene is named only where the DNA matches it firmly. Expanded clones get a size class; other rows say once, few or many, or leave the size out.

v_call: TRBV14; j_call: TRBJ2-1; clone_size: .; d_call: .; cdr3_nt: TGTGCCAGCAGCTACAGGACCGACCAGTACAATGAGCAGTTCTTC; cdr3_aa: CASSYRTDQYNEQFF
v_call: TRBV28; j_call: TRBJ1-5; clone_size: few; d_call: .; cdr3_nt: TGTGCCAGCAGTTTAGGACTGGGGATATCGCCCCAGCATTTT; cdr3_aa: CASSLGLGISPQHF
v_call: TRBV6-2/TRBV6-3; j_call: TRBJ2-3; clone_size: .; d_call: TRBD1; cdr3_nt: TGTGCCAGCAGTTCGCCTTTGACAGGGACGGATACGCAGTATTTT; cdr3_aa: CASSSPLTGTDTQYF
v_call: TRBV28; j_call: TRBJ1-3; clone_size: .; d_call: TRBD1; cdr3_nt: TGTGCCAGCAGTCCTAGGGGGCTTGGAAACACCATATATTTT; cdr3_aa: CASSPRGLGNTIYF
v_call: TRBV6-5; j_call: TRBJ2-7; clone_size: .; d_call: .; cdr3_nt: TGTGCCAGCAGCCCCCGGAGGGGGCAAGGGCAGTACTTC; cdr3_aa: CASSPRRGQGQYF
v_call: TRBV7-9; j_call: TRBJ2-2; clone_size: .; d_call: TRBD1; cdr3_nt: TGTGCCAGCAGCCCTACAGGGGCGAACACCGGGGAGCTGTTTTTT; cdr3_aa: CASSPTGANTGELFF
v_call: TRBV6-5; j_call: TRBJ1-2; clone_size: .; d_call: .; cdr3_nt: TGTGCTCATGCGGGGACTGCGTCGGAAAGATACACCTTC; cdr3_aa: CAHAGTASERYTF
v_call: TRBV5-8; j_call: TRBJ2-3; clone_size: .; d_call: TRBD2; cdr3_nt: TGTGCCAGCGTCCTTGGACTAGCGGGAGGAGATACGCAGTATTTT; cdr3_aa: CASVLGLAGGDTQYF
v_call: TRBV28; j_call: TRBJ1-4; clone_size: .; d_call: .; cdr3_nt: TGTGCCAGCCGATCGGTTTCATCTACCAATGAAGAAAAACTGTTTTTT; cdr3_aa: CASRSVSSTNEEKLFF
v_call: TRBV7-2; j_call: TRBJ2-3; clone_size: .; d_call: TRBD2; cdr3_nt: TGTGCCAGCAGCTCCCGGGAGGCTATAACTTTGGGCGCAGATACGCAGTATTTT; cdr3_aa: CASSSREAITLGADTQYF
v_call: TRBV5-1; j_call: TRBJ1-6; clone_size: few; d_call: TRBD1; cdr3_nt: TGCGCCAGCAGCTTGGAGGGACAGGCCAAATCACCCCTCCACTTT; cdr3_aa: CASSLEGQAKSPLHF
v_call: TRBV6-2/TRBV6-3; j_call: TRBJ1-4; clone_size: .; d_call: TRBD1; cdr3_nt: TGTGCCAGCAGTTATACAGGGGGCCGAGAAAAACTGTTTTTT; cdr3_aa: CASSYTGGREKLFF
v_call: TRBV5-4; j_call: TRBJ1-1; clone_size: .; d_call: .; cdr3_nt: TGTGCCAGCAGCGGACGGGGAGAAGCTTTCTTT; cdr3_aa: CASSGRGEAFF
v_call: TRBV28; j_call: TRBJ2-5; clone_size: .; d_call: .; cdr3_nt: TGTGCCAGCAGTCTATGGGCAGGGGAGACCCAGTACTTC; cdr3_aa: CASSLWAGETQYF
v_call: TRBV5-4; j_call: TRBJ2-7; clone_size: .; d_call: .; cdr3_nt: TGTGCCAGCAGCTTCGGGCAGGGGAAGAGCGAGCAGTACTTC; cdr3_aa: CASSFGQGKSEQYF
v_call: TRBV6-5; j_call: TRBJ2-5; clone_size: .; d_call: .; cdr3_nt: TGTGCCAGCAGACGCCGGGAACTTGGGGCCCAGTACTTC; cdr3_aa: CASRRRELGAQYF
v_call: TRBV11-2; j_call: TRBJ1-2; clone_size: .; d_call: .; cdr3_nt: TGTGCCAGCAGCCGTGAATTAGATGGCTACACCTTC; cdr3_aa: CASSRELDGYTF
v_call: TRBV19; j_call: TRBJ2-3; clone_size: .; d_call: TRBD2; cdr3_nt: TGTGCCAGTAGTGTCCTAGCGGGGGGCACAGATACGCAGTATTTT; cdr3_aa: CASSVLAGGTDTQYF
v_call: TRBV19; j_call: TRBJ2-3; clone_size: .; d_call: TRBD2; cdr3_nt: TGTGCCAGTAGTATAAACCCCCCGAGGAGCGGGAGACCGACAGATACGCAGTATTTT; cdr3_aa: CASSINPPRSGRPTDTQYF
v_call: TRBV4-1; j_call: TRBJ2-1; clone_size: .; d_call: TRBD2; cdr3_nt: TGCGCCAGCAGCCAAGGACTAGCGGCCATTAGCTCCTACAATGAGCAGTTCTTC; cdr3_aa: CASSQGLAAISSYNEQFF
v_call: TRBV5-1; j_call: TRBJ2-7; clone_size: once; d_call: TRBD1; cdr3_nt: TGCGCCAGCAGCCGTTCCGGACAGGGGATAGAGGGCGAGCAGTACTTC; cdr3_aa: CASSRSGQGIEGEQYF
v_call: TRBV3-1/TRBV3-2; j_call: TRBJ2-3; clone_size: .; d_call: .; cdr3_nt: TGTGCCAGCAGCCAAGTCGGCACAGATACGCAGTATTTT; cdr3_aa: CASSQVGTDTQYF
v_call: TRBV11-3; j_call: TRBJ2-2; clone_size: many; d_call: TRBD2; cdr3_nt: TGTGCCAGCAGCAAAGGACTAGCGGGAGGGCCTTTCACCGGGGAGCTGTTTTTT; cdr3_aa: CASSKGLAGGPFTGELFF
v_call: TRBV6-5; j_call: TRBJ2-3; clone_size: .; d_call: .; cdr3_nt: TGTGCCAGCAGTTACGGGGGGACTTCGAAAGATACGCAGTATTTT; cdr3_aa: CASSYGGTSKDTQYF
v_call: TRBV5-1; j_call: TRBJ2-1; clone_size: .; d_call: TRBD2; cdr3_nt: TGCGCCAGCAACAAGCGGGAGGGCCAAGGCTCCTACAATGAGCAGTTCTTC; cdr3_aa: CASNKREGQGSYNEQFF
v_call: TRBV27; j_call: TRBJ2-3; clone_size: .; d_call: TRBD1; cdr3_nt: TGTGCCAGCCAAACAGGGGATCGGACAGATACGCAGTATTTT; cdr3_aa: CASQTGDRTDTQYF
v_call: TRBV10-3; j_call: TRBJ1-4; clone_size: .; d_call: TRBD1; cdr3_nt: TGTGCCATCGGGCCAGGGGGGGAAAAACTGTTTTTT; cdr3_aa: CAIGPGGEKLFF
v_call: TRBV5-6; j_call: TRBJ2-1; clone_size: .; d_call: TRBD2; cdr3_nt: TGTGCCAGCCTCCGGGGACTAGCGGGAGGTATGCTCTTGGATGAGCAGTTCTTC; cdr3_aa: CASLRGLAGGMLLDEQFF
v_call: TRBV7-9; j_call: TRBJ1-1; clone_size: .; d_call: .; cdr3_nt: TGTGCCAGCAGCTTAGCGCGAGGGGGCACTGAAGCTTTCTTT; cdr3_aa: CASSLARGGTEAFF
v_call: TRBV2; j_call: TRBJ1-5; clone_size: .; d_call: TRBD1; cdr3_nt: TGTGCCAGCAGTGGACAGGGGGCGCGTCAGCCCCAGCATTTT; cdr3_aa: CASSGQGARQPQHF
v_call: TRBV15; j_call: TRBJ1-2; clone_size: .; d_call: .; cdr3_nt: TGTGCCACCAGCAGGAAGGGCGGGGCTAACTATGGCTACACCTTC; cdr3_aa: CATSRKGGANYGYTF
v_call: TRBV18; j_call: TRBJ2-7; clone_size: .; d_call: TRBD2; cdr3_nt: TGTGCCAGCTCACCACCGGCACTAGCGGGAGTCCAGTTGTACTTC; cdr3_aa: CASSPPALAGVQLYF
v_call: TRBV19; j_call: TRBJ2-3; clone_size: once; d_call: TRBD2; cdr3_nt: TGTGCCAGTAGTTTCCGACTAGCGGGAGTGGGAGATACGCAGTATTTT; cdr3_aa: CASSFRLAGVGDTQYF
v_call: TRBV15; j_call: TRBJ2-7; clone_size: .; d_call: .; cdr3_nt: TGTGCCACCAGCCAAGGGGGGGCGGCCCCATTGGAGCAGTACTTC; cdr3_aa: CATSQGGAAPLEQYF
v_call: TRBV5-5; j_call: TRBJ2-1; clone_size: .; d_call: TRBD1; cdr3_nt: TGTGCCAGCAGCTTGGAGGGGACAGGGTCACTCAATGAGCAGTTCTTC; cdr3_aa: CASSLEGTGSLNEQFF
v_call: TRBV5-3; j_call: TRBJ1-3; clone_size: .; d_call: .; cdr3_nt: TGTGCCAGAAGATACGTTGGCTCAAGCTCTGGAAACACCATATATTTT; cdr3_aa: CARRYVGSSSGNTIYF
v_call: TRBV18; j_call: TRBJ2-1; clone_size: .; d_call: TRBD1; cdr3_nt: TGTGCCAGCTCACCACAGGGGGCGACGGGCAATGAGCAGTTCTTC; cdr3_aa: CASSPQGATGNEQFF
v_call: TRBV7-3; j_call: TRBJ1-2; clone_size: .; d_call: TRBD1; cdr3_nt: TGTGCCAGCAGCTTTGATGGGACAGGGATCTATGGCTACACCTTC; cdr3_aa: CASSFDGTGIYGYTF
v_call: TRBV7-2; j_call: TRBJ1-1; clone_size: .; d_call: .; cdr3_nt: TGTGCCAGCAGTAGATACAGGGACACTGAAGCTTTCTTT; cdr3_aa: CASSRYRDTEAFF
v_call: TRBV28; j_call: TRBJ1-5; clone_size: once; d_call: .; cdr3_nt: TGTGCCAGCAGTTCGGTGAATCAGCCCCAGCATTTT; cdr3_aa: CASSSVNQPQHF